These 16 T cell receptor beta chains were all obtained from the same sample, sequenced in a study of cytomegalovirus exposure and HLA in healthy donors. The PCR contained 60 Vbeta and 13 Jbeta primers. Generated by immunoSEQ multiplex PCR, the TCRdb table keeps only in-frame clones and is missing some. Seen here are 150,000 or so clones, approximately 86% observed once, and the top ten hold 5.5% to 8.5%. The sequenced sample consisted of PBMCs. The source is a woman aged 45-65 years in good health and CMV-seropositive.

The table lists this clone with a few counts. This rearrangement joins TRBV7-9 to TRBJ1-6, with a possible D match to TRBD1 (5 bases). The germline gives CDR1 SEHNR, CDR2 FQNEAQ (reference sequence). V lost 5 bases and J lost 9, with 14 bases in between. CDR3 size: 14 residues. CDR3 DNA: TGTGCCAGCAGCGGCAGGGTGGGGGGTTCACCCCTCCACTTT. Amino acid sequence: CASSGRVGGSPLHF.

V and J are TRBV4-3 and TRBJ2-2, with D maybe TRBD1 (6 bases). Germline CDR1 is LGHNA and CDR2 is YSLEER. The CDR3 runs 15 residues. V lost 4 bases and J lost 0, with 9 bases in between. The CDR3 nucleotides read TGCGCCAGCAGCCTTTGGACAGCGAACACCGGGGAGCTGTTTTTT. It translates to CASSLWTANTGELFF.

This chain links TRBV5-1 with TRBJ2-1, with TRBD1 matching over 11 bases. V was clipped by 4 bases and J by 7 bases; unmatched bases: 10. The CDR3 is 16 residues long. Germline lookup yields CDR1 SGHRS and CDR2 YFSETQ. CDR3 DNA: TGCGCCAGCAGCGGATCCGGGACAGGGGGGAAAAATGAGCAGTTCTTC. Its translation is CASSGSGTGGKNEQFF.

The chain uses TRBV15 and TRBJ2-7; 8 bases match TRBD2. The CDR3 runs to 17 residues. Germline V CDR1 and CDR2: LNHNV, YYDKDF (reference sequence). After removal of 4 bases from V and 2 bases from J, the junction contained 13 bases not matched to a gene. In nucleotides, the CDR3 is TGTGCCACCAGCAACGGGGGGGTTAAGGACCCTGCCTACGAGCAGTACTTC. This encodes CATSNGGVKDPAYEQYF.

This chain uses TRBV9 with TRBJ2-6; a weak D match, TRBD2 (6 bases). The germline CDR1 and CDR2 sequences are SGDLS and YYNGEE. The CDR3 is 15 residues long. V gave up 3 bases and J gave up 4 bases, with 11 bases separating them. The CDR3 spells CASSGGVAGANVLTF. CDR3 nucleotide sequence: TGTGCCAGCAGCGGGGGGGTAGCCGGGGCCAACGTCCTGACTTTC.

This clone was counted once. The V call is TRBV25-1, the J call TRBJ2-2; possible D gene TRBD1, 5 bases. From germline, CDR1 is MGHDK and CDR2 SYGVNS. CDR3 size: 14 residues. V was cut by 4 bases and J by 0 bases, with 6 bases left in between. CDR3 nucleotides: TGTGCCAGCAGTGTGACAGCGAACACCGGGGAGCTGTTTTTT. It specifies CASSVTANTGELFF.

This chain uses TRBV9 with TRBJ1-2; TRBD1 matches 9 bases. CDR3 length equals 14 residues. The junction had 4 bases not matched to a gene; V was cut back by 3 bases and J by 4 bases. CDR1 and CDR2 from the germline V gene are SGDLS and YYNGEE. This chain's CDR3 is CASSGNRGPYGYTF. The CDR3, as DNA: TGTGCCAGCAGCGGAAACAGGGGGCCCTATGGCTACACCTTC.

The rearrangement links TRBV5-1 to TRBJ1-4, with a possible D match to TRBD1 (6 bases). Trimming removed 0 bases from V and 6 bases from J, with 9 bases in between. The CDR3 runs 14 residues. In germline, CDR1 is SGHRS, CDR2 YFSETQ. CDR3 amino acids: CASSLVSGDEKLFF. Here the CDR3 DNA reads TGCGCCAGCAGCTTGGTCTCAGGGGATGAAAAACTGTTTTTT.

The V call is TRBV11-2, the J call TRBJ1-3; 8 bases agree with TRBD1. The J segment lost 3 bases and the V segment lost 5 bases, leaving 6 bases of the junction unmatched. There are 15 residues in the CDR3. CDR1 SGHAT and CDR2 FQNNGV come from the germline V gene. CDR3 DNA sequence: TGTGCCAGCAGCCAGGGGGCAGGGTATGGAAACACCATATATTTT. Translating it yields CASSQGAGYGNTIYF.

This clone was counted between two and nine times. V usage is TRBV5-1 and J usage is TRBJ2-7, with D possibly TRBD1 on 6 matching bases. This CDR3 comprises 13 residues. V lost 4 bases, J lost 3 bases, and 11 bases lay in between. Germline values: CDR1 SGHRS, CDR2 YFSETQ. The CDR3 coding sequence is TGCGCCAGCAGCCGAACAGGGTACTACGAGCAGTACTTC. It translates to CASSRTGYYEQYF.

The chain uses TRBV27 and TRBJ1-1; D unclear. V gave up 4 bases and J gave up 0 bases, with 15 bases separating them. This CDR3 is 16 amino acids long. In germline, CDR1 is MNHEY, CDR2 SMNVEV (reference sequence). The CDR3 here is CASSSGLLGVNTEAFF. CDR3 in DNA: TGTGCCAGCAGTTCCGGGTTGTTAGGTGTGAACACTGAAGCTTTCTTT.

This rearrangement joins TRBV7-3 to TRBJ2-1; D not resolved. Germline values: CDR1 SGHTA, CDR2 FQGTGA. V shed 5 bases and J shed 9 bases, with 14 bases lying between them. The CDR3 runs 13 residues. CDR3 sequence reads: CASSPTTTGEQFF. Here the CDR3 DNA reads TGTGCCAGCAGCCCTACAACTACGGGTGAGCAGTTCTTC.

Written as DNA, the CDR3 is TGCGCCAGCAGCTGGCGGGGCGGGGGAGGAGATACGCAGTATTTT. Its translation is CASSWRGGGGDTQYF. The chain couples TRBV5-1 to TRBJ2-3; 7 bases are a match to TRBD2. This CDR3 comprises 15 residues. Germline lookup yields CDR1 SGHRS and CDR2 YFSETQ. V lost 3 bases, J lost 5 bases, and 9 bases stayed unmatched.

The chain employs TRBV5-1 and TRBJ2-7; perhaps TRBD2 as D (7 bases). The V and J ends lost 1 base and 5 bases respectively, with 13 bases between them. The length of the CDR3 is 14 residues. CDR1 is SGHRS and CDR2 is YFSETQ in the germline V gene. DNA for the CDR3: TGCGCCAGCAGCTTGTGGGGGGGCAGCGACGAGCAGTACTTC. Its protein is CASSLWGGSDEQYF.

The V gene is TRBV7-9, the J gene TRBJ1-1, with a possible D match to TRBD1 (5 bases). Germline V gives CDR1 SEHNR, CDR2 FQNEAQ (reference sequence). There are 13 residues in the CDR3. V was clipped by 5 bases and J by 1 base, with 8 bases between them. CDR3 bases: TGTGCCAGCAGCGCGGGGGGGAACACTGAAGCTTTCTTT. Protein sequence: CASSAGGNTEAFF.

A remark on this clone: Other DNA sequences in this sample translate to the same CDR3. This chain links TRBV30 with TRBJ2-3; D not resolved. Trimming cost V 0 bases and J 1 base, with 8 bases left between them. Germline CDR1 reads GTSNPN; CDR2 reads SVGIG (reference sequence). CDR3 length equals 14 residues. CDR3 loop: CAWSVRRGTDTQYF. The CDR3 DNA reads as TGTGCCTGGAGTGTACGCCGGGGCACAGATACGCAGTATTTT.